The 30 T cell receptor beta chains in this list originate from one sample, sequenced in a study of response to subunit inactivated influenza vaccine. TCRdb analysed the RT-PCR reads with MiXCR anew, one entry per CDR3 protein. The table records hundreds of thousands of distinct CDR3 sequences, roughly 8.2% of them present only once. The specimen was PBMCs from blood, collected less than 25 months after vaccination. The receptors originated from a man between 50 and 69 years old who received an inactivated influenza vaccine.

This clonotype was picked up many times. This chain links TRBV27 with TRBJ2-2; no clear D. From germline, CDR1 is MNHEY and CDR2 SMNVEV (reference sequence). CDR3 length equals 13 residues. V was cut by 2 bases and J by 6 bases, with 7 bases left in between. The CDR3 DNA follows: TGTGCCAGCAGTTTAGAGGTGGCCGGGGAGCTGTTTTTT. It is translated as CASSLEVAGELFF.

This clonotype was seen a few times. The chain joins TRBV28 to TRBJ2-7; 13 bases line up with TRBD2. Germline assignment: CDR1 MDHEN and CDR2 SYDVKM. V lost 6 bases, J lost 3 bases, and 5 bases stayed unmatched. The CDR3 runs to 15 residues. CDR3 bases: TGTGCCAGCAGGCAGACTAGCGGGAGGAACTACGAGCAGTACTTC. This encodes CASRQTSGRNYEQYF.

At least ten counts were recorded for this clonotype. The chain uses TRBV12-3 or TRBV12-4 and TRBJ2-1, with TRBD1 matching over 8 bases. The CDR3 is 16 amino acids. V lost 5 bases to trimming and J lost 5 bases; unmatched junction nucleotides: 11. The CDR3 spells CASSPPNRGSDNEQFF. In DNA, the CDR3 is TGTGCCAGCAGTCCACCCAACAGGGGGTCCGACAATGAGCAGTTCTTC.

The DNA for the CDR3 is TGTGCCAGCCGCCAAGCGGGAGGGAACAATGAGCAGTTCTTC. Protein sequence: CASRQAGGNNEQFF. The chain combines TRBV28 with TRBJ2-1; TRBD2 agrees at 10 bases. Germline CDR1 is MDHEN and CDR2 is SYDVKM. The length of the CDR3 is 14 residues. Trimming removed 8 bases from V and 5 bases from J; junction bases left unmatched: 6.

V gene TRBV5-1 combines with J gene TRBJ1-3, with unresolved D. CDR1 is SGHRS and CDR2 is YFSETQ in the germline V gene. V was shortened by 0 bases and J by 2 bases, with 12 bases between the two germline ends. The CDR3 runs to 16 residues. The CDR3 sequence is CASSLGAARAGNTIYF. DNA of the CDR3: TGCGCCAGCAGCTTGGGGGCAGCGCGCGCTGGAAACACCATATATTTT.

This clonotype was observed a few times. The chain is built from TRBV3-1 and TRBJ1-1, with a possible D match to TRBD1 (6 bases). The CDR3 spans 14 residues. V was clipped by 3 bases and J by 4 bases, with 12 bases between them. CDR1 LGHDT and CDR2 YNNKEL come from the germline V gene (reference sequence). The CDR3 nucleotides are TGTGCCAGCAGCCACCAGGGGACGGGCACTGAAGCTTTCTTT. Protein: CASSHQGTGTEAFF.

This rearrangement joins TRBV7-2 to TRBJ1-1; TRBD1 matches at 7 bases. This CDR3 region has 13 residues. V lost 8 bases and J lost 7; bases outside the gene matches: 10. The germline V gene has CDR1 SGHTA and CDR2 FQGNSA. CDR3 DNA: TGTGCCAGCGGTCGCGACAGGGAGGGTGAAGCTTTCTTT. Translation gives CASGRDREGEAFF.

The chain uses TRBV10-3 and TRBJ2-7, with 10 bases lining up with TRBD2. V gave up 7 bases and J gave up 3 bases; unmatched junction bases: 6. Germline V gives CDR1 ENHRY, CDR2 SYGVKD. CDR3 size: 14 residues. CDR3: CAINPSGGDYEQYF. CDR3 DNA sequence: TGTGCCATCAACCCTAGCGGGGGAGACTACGAGCAGTACTTC.

This clonotype was observed at least ten times. This rearrangement joins TRBV7-2 to TRBJ1-6; TRBD1 matches 10 bases. Trimming removed 3 bases from V and 10 bases from J; junction bases left unmatched: 9. The CDR3 covers 16 residues. Germline V gene lookup returns CDR1 SGHTA and CDR2 FQGNSA. CDR3 in amino acids: CASSFSGTGDGSPLHF. CDR3 in DNA: TGTGCCAGCAGCTTCTCCGGGACAGGGGATGGATCACCCCTCCACTTT.

This clonotype occurred many times. The V gene is TRBV7-9, the J gene TRBJ1-2; no clear D gene. V lost 3 bases, J lost 8 bases, and 13 bases lay in between. Germline lookup yields CDR1 SEHNR and CDR2 FQNEAQ (reference sequence). The CDR3 is 13 amino acids. The CDR3 region has the DNA TGTGCCAGCAGCTTGACTACGAGTTACGGCTACACCTTC. Its translation is CASSLTTSYGYTF. Together with reference TRBV7-9 and TRBJ1-2, the CDR3 gives the full variable domain: DTGVSQNPRHKITKRGQNVTFRCDPISEHNRLYWYRQTLGQGPEFLTYFQNEAQLEKSRLLSDRFSAERPKGSFSTLEIQRTEQGDSAMYLCASSLTTSYGYTFGSGTRLTVV.

CDR3: CATSDWTSGRGETQYF. CDR3 in DNA: TGTGCCACCAGTGATTGGACTAGCGGTCGTGGAGAGACCCAGTACTTC. The rearrangement uses TRBV24-1 and TRBJ2-5, with 10 bases that match TRBD2. The length of the CDR3 is 16 residues. The V and J ends lost 2 bases and 4 bases, in that order; junction bases with no gene match: 6. Germline V gene lookup returns CDR1 KGHDR and CDR2 SFDVKD.

This clonotype was counted only a few times. This chain joins TRBV7-2 and TRBJ1-6; D ambiguous. The V gene lost 1 base and the J gene lost 6 bases, with 7 bases spanning the gap. From germline, CDR1 is SGHTA and CDR2 FQGNSA. This CDR3 is 14 amino acids long. The CDR3: CASSLDTPNSPLHF. CDR3 bases: TGTGCCAGCAGCTTAGATACCCCTAATTCACCCCTCCACTTT.

The chain carries TRBV7-3 and TRBJ2-5; no clear D. V dropped 5 bases and J dropped 3 bases, with 10 bases sitting between them. The germline V gene has CDR1 SGHTA and CDR2 FQGTGA. The CDR3 runs 13 residues. The CDR3 sequence is CASSLSVEETQYF. CDR3 in DNA: TGTGCCAGCAGCCTGAGCGTTGAAGAGACCCAGTACTTC.

This clonotype was recorded at least ten times. The V and J genes are TRBV5-6 and TRBJ2-1, with TRBD2 identical over 14 bases. The length of the CDR3 is 17 residues. Germline loops: CDR1 SGHDT, CDR2 YYEEEE. J gave up 1 base and V 4 bases, and 4 bases lay outside the gene matches. CDR3 bases: TGTGCCAGCAGCCGTGGGACTAGCGGGAGTTCCTACAATGAGCAGTTCTTC. Residues: CASSRGTSGSSYNEQFF.

In its sample, this clonotype was seen a few times. This rearrangement joins TRBV11-2 to TRBJ2-7, with a weak D call TRBD2 (5 bases). V lost 0 bases to trimming and J lost 6 bases, with 9 bases between them. Germline V gene sequence: CDR1 SGHAT, CDR2 FQNNGV. The CDR3 is made up of 13 amino acids. CDR3 protein: CASSLDREGEQYF. The DNA for the CDR3 is TGTGCCAGCAGCTTAGATCGAGAGGGCGAGCAGTACTTC. The variable domain in full, completed from reference TRBV11-2 and TRBJ2-7, reads EAGVAQSPRYKIIEKRQSVAFWCNPISGHATLYWYQQILGQGPKLLIQFQNNGVVDDSQLPKDRFSAERLKGVDSTLKIQPAKLEDSAVYLCASSLDREGEQYFGPGTRLTVT.

This clonotype occurred many times. J is TRBJ2-5 and V is TRBV5-1; no reliable D call. The CDR3 sequence is 14 residues long. V lost 4 bases to trimming and J lost 4 bases, with 14 bases between them. Germline V gene data show CDR1 as SGHRS and CDR2 as YFSETQ. CDR3 DNA sequence: TGCGCCAGCAGCCAGGATGGGATCAGAGAGACCCAGTACTTC. Its translation: CASSQDGIRETQYF.

This chain links TRBV5-6 with TRBJ2-2, with a tentative D call TRBD1 (5 bases). This CDR3 region has 15 residues. Trimming pared 0 bases from V and 4 bases from J, leaving 10 bases between. Germline CDR1 reads SGHDT; CDR2 reads YYEEEE. CDR3 in DNA: TGTGCCAGCAGCTTGGTTGACAGTCCCACCGGGGAGCTGTTTTTT. It is translated as CASSLVDSPTGELFF.

The table lists this clonotype with many counts. This chain's CDR3 is CSVDGAASGSGETQYF. In DNA, the CDR3 is TGCAGCGTTGATGGGGCCGCTAGCGGGAGTGGGGAGACCCAGTACTTC. This rearrangement joins TRBV29-1 to TRBJ2-5, with 10 bases identical to TRBD2. This CDR3 is built from 16 residues. V lost 3 bases, J lost 5 bases, and 12 bases stayed unmatched. Germline V gene data show CDR1 as SQVTM and CDR2 as ANQGSEA.

The chain employs TRBV5-5 and TRBJ1-4; weak D call: TRBD1 (5 bases). CDR1 is SGHKS, CDR2 YYEKEE, per germline (reference sequence). Trimming took 2 bases from V and 10 from J, leaving 6 bases between them. The CDR3 runs to 11 residues. CDR3 nucleotide sequence: TGTGCCAGCAGCTTCGGGGGAAAACTGTTTTTT. It yields the protein CASSFGGKLFF.

V usage is TRBV12-3 or TRBV12-4 and J usage is TRBJ2-1, with D possibly matching TRBD1 (6 bases). This CDR3 is 16 amino acids long. Trimming took off 4 bases at V and 5 bases at J, with 18 bases between the two ends. The CDR3 loop reads CASSWFLGTSHNEQFF. DNA of the CDR3: TGTGCCAGCAGTTGGTTTTTGGGGACAAGTCACAATGAGCAGTTCTTC.

This clonotype was counted a few times. The CDR3 sequence is CASRPRAGTSTYNEQFF. CDR3 sequence (DNA): TGTGCCAGCAGACCCCGCGCCGGGACTAGCACTTACAATGAGCAGTTCTTC. The V and J genes are TRBV7-2 and TRBJ2-1, with 9 bases aligning to TRBD2. With V trimmed by 6 bases and J by 4 bases, 13 bases remained unmatched. This CDR3 is built from 17 residues. Germline loops: CDR1 SGHTA, CDR2 FQGNSA.

The sample holds many counts of this clonotype. This sequence joins TRBV6-4 and TRBJ2-1; 10 bases map to TRBD2. Trimming took 3 bases from V and 9 from J; bases not matched to a gene: 8. The CDR3 has 15 amino acids. Germline V gene sequence: CDR1 MRHNA, CDR2 SNTAGT. The CDR3 coding sequence is TGTGCCAGCAGTGAGTCCACTAGCGGGAAGGGTGAGCAGTTCTTC. It yields the protein CASSESTSGKGEQFF.

In its sample, this clonotype was seen a few times. The chain joins TRBV5-6 to TRBJ1-4; D is ambiguous. CDR1 is SGHDT and CDR2 is YYEEEE in the germline V gene. V lost 0 bases, J lost 0 bases, and 9 bases lay in between. The CDR3 has 16 residues. For the CDR3, the DNA is TGTGCCAGCAGCTTGGCCAGGTCTGCAACTAATGAAAAACTGTTTTTT. Translation gives CASSLARSATNEKLFF.

Only a few counts were recorded for this clonotype. The gene calls are TRBV11-2 and TRBJ2-1, with 9 nucleotides matching TRBD1. The CDR3 is 20 residues long. Trimming cost V 5 bases and J 0 bases; bases outside gene matches: 17. Germline assignment: CDR1 SGHAT and CDR2 FQNNGV. CDR3 coding DNA: TGTGCCAGCAGCACCCCGGGACAGGGAGGGAGATTCTTCTCCTACAATGAGCAGTTCTTC. The encoded protein is CASSTPGQGGRFFSYNEQFF.

This clonotype occurred many times. V is TRBV10-3 and J is TRBJ2-2; D unresolved. The V and J ends lost 4 bases and 4 bases respectively, with 10 bases between them. The CDR3 spans 14 residues. Germline values: CDR1 ENHRY, CDR2 SYGVKD. This CDR3 is CAISVAGGTGELFF. The DNA of the CDR3 is TGTGCCATCAGTGTTGCAGGCGGCACCGGGGAGCTGTTTTTT.

The rearrangement joins TRBV12-3 or TRBV12-4 to TRBJ1-1; D not resolved. V was trimmed by 6 bases and J by 6 bases, leaving 17 bases between them. The CDR3 covers 14 residues. CDR3 DNA sequence: TGTGCCAGCAGCCCCTCGGGGATGGTAGCTGAAGCTTTCTTT. It codes for CASSPSGMVAEAFF.

This clonotype occurred many times. The chain combines TRBV27 with TRBJ2-7; D might be TRBD2 (6 bases). CDR1 and CDR2 from the germline V gene are MNHEY and SMNVEV (reference sequence). CDR3 length: 13 residues. V lost 8 bases, J lost 4 bases, and 15 bases lay in between. The CDR3 nucleotides are TGTGCCAGCCGGAGGGCAGGGTTATACGAGCAGTACTTC. It encodes CASRRAGLYEQYF.

This clonotype appeared a few times. The CDR3 bases are TGCGCCAGCAGCCAAGGGGACAGCCGCACAGATACGCAGTATTTT. Protein sequence: CASSQGDSRTDTQYF. The V and J genes are TRBV4-3 and TRBJ2-3; 7 nucleotides agree with TRBD1. Germline lookup yields CDR1 LGHNA and CDR2 YSLEER. CDR3 length equals 15 residues. J was trimmed by 1 base and V by 1 base; bases with no gene match: 2.

This clonotype was picked up many times. The rearrangement uses TRBV4-1 and TRBJ2-1, with 7 bases that match TRBD2. The CDR3 contains 16 residues. V shed 4 bases and J 2 bases; nucleotides not matched to a gene: 8. The germline gives CDR1 MGHRA, CDR2 YSYEKL. CDR3 bases: TGCGCCAGCAGCCCGGAGGGGAGGGGCGCCTACAATGAGCAGTTCTTC. Translated, it gives CASSPEGRGAYNEQFF.

This clonotype was found many times. The rearrangement uses TRBV6-2 or TRBV6-3 and TRBJ2-1; D call uncertain. From germline, CDR1 is MNHEY and CDR2 SVGEGT. Trimming pared 8 bases from V and 1 base from J, leaving 12 bases between. CDR3 length: 14 residues. CDR3 amino acids: CASVARSSYNEQFF. As DNA, the CDR3 is TGTGCCAGCGTCGCCCGCTCTTCCTACAATGAGCAGTTCTTC.